This T cell receptor (beta chain) was found in a study of T cells after yellow fever vaccination. Regarding the study as a whole: It was a small share of clonotypes that appeared in both CD4 and CD8 compartments.

V was pared by 7 bases and J by 7 bases, with 15 bases between. Per the germline V gene, CDR1 is MDHEN and CDR2 is SYDVKM. The CDR3 extends over 13 amino acids. There are a few counts of this clonotype. What it binds is unknown. A single record per CDR3 protein comes from TCRdb applying MiXCR to the 5' RACE reads. The sample lists hundreds of thousands of distinct CDR3 sequences, just over 20% occurring once. The rearrangement uses TRBV28 and TRBJ2-3; D gene unclear. The source of this sequence is a young man who received the YFV17D yellow fever vaccine. Specimen: PBMCs, collected around 3 weeks after the first yellow fever vaccination. CDR3 protein: CASTNGLGNTQYF. As DNA, the CDR3 is TGTGCCAGCACCAATGGGTTGGGAAATACGCAGTATTTT.